The T cell receptor (beta chain) described here comes from a study of blood T cell repertoires in COVID-19. Study summary: Samples came from the United States, Italy and Spain, spanning acute and convalescent COVID-19. Nucleic acid was either cDNA or gDNA, and it came from T cells, B-cell-depleted T cells, or PBMCs.

Assay: immunoSEQ multiplex PCR; the TCRdb copy retains only in-frame clones and omits some. The repertoire includes around 200,000 clones, about four fifths of them detected once, and around 2.4% sits in the top ten. V was pared by 3 bases and J by 1 base, with 3 bases of the junction left unmatched. Germline V gene sequence: CDR1 SGHRS, CDR2 YFSETQ. The CDR3 loop spans 15 amino acids. This receptor was taken from a human donor with acute or convalescent COVID-19. The donor label of this sample is uncertain. The sequencing input was peripheral blood. The chain links TRBV5-1 to TRBJ2-1; the match to TRBD1 covers 8 bases. As DNA, the CDR3 is TGCGCCAGCAGCTCAGGGGGCGGATCCTACAATGAGCAGTTCTTC. Amino acids: CASSSGGGSYNEQFF.